Below, 5 T cell receptor beta chains from the same sample are listed, as sequenced in a study of Japanese encephalitis immunity and Zika vaccine responses. CFSE-labeled PBMCs were cultured approximately six days with peptide pools, each at about 1 ug/mL. Proliferating CD4 T cells were sorted unfixed as live CD56-CD19-CD16-CD3+CD4+ CFSE-low cells. MiXCR was run by TCRdb on the 5' RACE reads, yielding one entry per CDR3 protein. Here the sample spans 600 to 650 distinct CDR3 sequences, around 4% being singletons. The sequencing here drew on antigen-activated CD4+ T cells from blood, cultured, taken during a Zika inactivated vaccine study. The receptors originated from an adult woman who received an inactivated Zika virus vaccine.

This clonotype occurred once. The chain employs TRBV19 and TRBJ1-5; D perhaps matches TRBD1 (5 bases). Trimming shortened V by 3 bases and J by 7 bases, and 10 bases separated the two germline ends. The CDR3 runs to 13 residues. Germline V gene data show CDR1 as LNHDA and CDR2 as SQIVND (reference sequence). The CDR3 region has the DNA TGTGCCAGTAGTATTGACAGAGAACAGCCCCAGCATTTT. It is translated as CASSIDREQPQHF.

By proportion, this clonotype is medium-sized (0.01 to 0.1%). The rearrangement uses TRBV24-1 and TRBJ2-3; D is possibly TRBD1 (6 bases). Germline V gives CDR1 KGHDR, CDR2 SFDVKD. CDR3 length: 15 amino acids. Trimming took 5 bases from V and 2 from J, leaving 13 bases between them. The CDR3 is CATSAWTDHTDTQYF. CDR3 nucleotide sequence: TGTGCCACCAGTGCCTGGACAGACCACACAGATACGCAGTATTTT.

V and J are TRBV10-2 and TRBJ2-7; D is possibly TRBD1 or TRBD2 (5 bases each). Trimming pared 10 bases from V and 2 bases from J, leaving 21 bases between. This CDR3 is 15 amino acids long. From germline, CDR1 is WSHSY and CDR2 SAAADI. CDR3 sequence reads: CATSFGGRRAYEQYF. For the CDR3, the DNA is TGCGCCACCTCCTTTGGGGGTCGCAGGGCCTACGAGCAGTACTTC.

This clonotype was found a few times. The chain recombines TRBV27 with TRBJ2-7, with D tentatively TRBD2 (6 bases). The V and J ends lost 6 bases and 2 bases respectively, with 14 bases between them. CDR1 and CDR2 from the germline V gene are MNHEY and SMNVEV (reference sequence). The CDR3 loop spans 14 amino acids. The CDR3 loop reads CASSPRTGAYEQYF. CDR3 coding DNA: TGTGCCAGCAGCCCGCGGACGGGAGCCTACGAGCAGTACTTC.

By frequency in the sample, this clonotype is medium-sized. The chain combines TRBV14 with TRBJ1-6; D unresolved. Germline CDR1 is SGHDN and CDR2 is FVKESK. V was cut by 4 bases and J by 9 bases, with 16 bases left in between. The CDR3 sequence is 15 residues long. The CDR3 sequence is CASSLLSWGSSPLHF. The CDR3 DNA reads as TGTGCCAGCAGCCTCCTTAGCTGGGGAAGTTCACCCCTCCACTTT.